What follows are 22 T cell receptor beta chains derived from one specimen sequenced in a study of OX40 agonist ivuxolimab in advanced cancers. Sequencing was performed with immunoSEQ multiplex PCR; in TCRdb, only in-frame clones are kept and a portion is missing. Of 20,000 to 25,000 clones in the sample, approximately 88% were seen once. Sequenced material: CD4+ or CD8+ T cells sorted from blood, taken in a trial of the OX40 agonist ivuxolimab. The source is an adult with an advanced solid tumor such as melanoma, head and neck, liver or kidney cancer.

The chain links TRBV5-5 to TRBJ2-5; 11 nucleotides line up with TRBD1. The CDR3 sequence is 16 residues long. The V segment lost 0 bases and the J segment 5 bases; nucleotides outside the gene matches: 6. From germline, CDR1 is SGHKS and CDR2 YYEKEE (reference sequence). This chain's CDR3 is CASSLEWTGGRETQYF. Here the CDR3 DNA reads TGTGCCAGCAGCTTGGAGTGGACAGGGGGCCGGGAGACCCAGTACTTC.

On this clone itself: An end of the junction does not agree with germline; a read error may underlie this. The same CDR3 can be traced to other DNA sequences in this sample. The CDR3 region has the DNA TGTGCTAGCAGGGTCGGACAGGGGAGCACTGAAGCTTTCTTT. It is translated as CASRVGQGSTEAFF. The V and J genes are TRBV2 and TRBJ1-1; 9 nucleotides align to TRBD1. Germline CDR1 SNHLY, CDR2 FYNNEI. The CDR3 sequence is 14 residues long.

The chain recombines TRBV19 with TRBJ2-7; TRBD2 is a possible D gene (6 bases). Germline V gene lookup returns CDR1 LNHDA and CDR2 SQIVND (reference sequence). Trimming left V 3 bases short and J 3 bases short, with 12 bases between. The CDR3 length is 14 residues. The CDR3, as DNA: TGTGCCAGTAGTATGGGGCTAGCGAGCTACGAGCAGTACTTC. It yields the protein CASSMGLASYEQYF.

As DNA, the CDR3 is TGTGCCAGTAGTATGGTCCGCACAGATACGCAGTATTTT. It codes for CASSMVRTDTQYF. This chain joins TRBV19 and TRBJ2-3; D ambiguous. The CDR3 has 13 residues. Trimming took 3 bases from V and 1 from J, leaving 5 bases between them. CDR1 is LNHDA and CDR2 is SQIVND in the germline V gene (reference sequence). Combining the CDR3 with reference TRBV19 and TRBJ2-3 gives the whole variable domain DGGITQSPKYLFRKEGQNVTLSCEQNLNHDAMYWYRQDPGQGLRLIYYSQIVNDFQKGDIAEGYSVSREKKESFPLTVTSAQKNPTAFYLCASSMVRTDTQYFGPGTRLTVL.

The sample holds a few counts of this clone. The V gene is TRBV6-4, the J gene TRBJ2-2; perhaps TRBD2 as D (6 bases). This CDR3 spans 14 amino acids. CDR1 and CDR2 from the germline V gene are MRHNA and SNTAGT. Trimming left V 4 bases short and J 1 base short, with 7 bases between. As DNA, the CDR3 is TGTGCCAGCAGTGCGGGGGTGAACACCGGGGAGCTGTTTTTT. As protein: CASSAGVNTGELFF.

The V call is TRBV10-3, the J call TRBJ1-1; D is undetermined. The length of the CDR3 is 16 residues. CDR1 and CDR2 (germline): ENHRY, SYGVKD. The V end was cut by 0 bases, the J end by 1 base, with 12 bases between. The CDR3 sequence: CAISESGNPRNTEAFF. The CDR3 DNA is TGTGCCATCAGTGAGTCGGGGAACCCTAGGAACACTGAAGCTTTCTTT.

This chain connects TRBV9 to TRBJ2-1, with D perhaps matching TRBD1 (6 bases). The length of the CDR3 is 13 residues. Per the germline V gene, CDR1 is SGDLS and CDR2 is YYNGEE. The V end lost 5 bases, the J end lost 4 bases, and 10 bases lay between the germline ends. CDR3 DNA sequence: TGTGCCAGCAGGGGGGCGGGTTACAATGAGCAGTTCTTC. Its translation is CASRGAGYNEQFF.

The rearrangement links TRBV5-4 to TRBJ2-3; D not certain. V was clipped by 9 bases and J by 5 bases, with 16 bases between them. Germline assignment: CDR1 SGHNT and CDR2 YYREEE (reference sequence). The CDR3 totals 13 residues. CDR3 amino acids: CATRPELEDTQYF. CDR3 in DNA: TGTGCCACCCGCCCGGAGTTAGAAGATACGCAGTATTTT.

This clone was seen only a few times. V is TRBV2 and J is TRBJ2-7; TRBD1 is a possible D gene (6 bases). The CDR3 contains 17 residues. The V end lost 6 bases, the J end lost 5 bases, and 26 bases lay between the germline ends. Germline V gene lookup returns CDR1 SNHLY and CDR2 FYNNEI. CDR3 in DNA: TGTGCCAGCAGAGATCACCGGGACACGGAAAGGGTGAACGAGCAGTACTTC. It is translated as CASRDHRDTERVNEQYF. The full variable domain, completed using reference TRBV2 and TRBJ2-7, is EPEVTQTPSHQVTQMGQEVILRCVPISNHLYFYWYRQILGQKVEFLVSFYNNEISEKSEIFDDQFSVERPDGSNFTLKIRSTKLEDSAMYFCASRDHRDTERVNEQYFGPGTRLTVT.

The rearrangement joins TRBV10-3 to TRBJ2-1; perhaps D is TRBD1 or TRBD2 (6 bases each). The CDR3 has 15 residues. Germline values: CDR1 ENHRY, CDR2 SYGVKD. The V end lost 0 bases, the J end lost 2 bases, and 8 bases lay between the germline ends. The CDR3 DNA reads TGTGCCATCAGTGAGTCTAGGGGGGCCTACAATGAGCAGTTCTTC. It yields the protein CAISESRGAYNEQFF.

The chain uses TRBV4-1 and TRBJ2-7, with 11 bases aligning to TRBD2. Germline CDR1 MGHRA, CDR2 YSYEKL. J gave up 0 bases and V 1 base, and 5 bases lay outside the gene matches. The CDR3 length is 17 residues. This chain's CDR3 is CASSQGLAGGSSYEQYF. The CDR3, as DNA: TGCGCCAGCAGCCAAGGGCTAGCGGGGGGAAGCTCCTACGAGCAGTACTTC.

The chain couples TRBV28 to TRBJ1-5; 9 nucleotides align to TRBD1. CDR1 is MDHEN, CDR2 SYDVKM, per germline. The CDR3 contains 17 residues. After removal of 0 bases from V and 1 base from J, the junction contained 4 bases not matched to a gene. The DNA for the CDR3 is TGTGCCAGCAGTTTATGGAGGACAGGGGCGAGCAATCAGCCCCAGCATTTT. Its protein product is CASSLWRTGASNQPQHF. Combining the CDR3 with reference TRBV28 and TRBJ1-5 gives the whole variable domain DVKVTQSSRYLVKRTGEKVFLECVQDMDHENMFWYRQDPGLGLRLIYFSYDVKMKEKGDIPEGYSVSREKKERFSLILESASTNQTSMYLCASSLWRTGASNQPQHFGDGTRLSIL.

The CDR3 nucleotides read TGCAGCGTTGAAGGGGGAGGGGCCGAGCAGTACTTC. Translation gives CSVEGGGAEQYF. V gene TRBV29-1 combines with J gene TRBJ2-7, with 7 bases that match TRBD2. Trimming removed 1 base from V and 6 bases from J; junction bases left unmatched: 3. Germline CDR1 reads SQVTM; CDR2 reads ANQGSEA. The CDR3 has 12 residues.

The rearrangement uses TRBV14 and TRBJ2-1, with 12 positions matching TRBD2. V lost 5 bases to trimming and J lost 16 bases; unmatched junction nucleotides: 21. The germline V gene encodes CDR1 SGHDN and CDR2 FVKESK. This CDR3 is 17 amino acids long. CDR3 sequence reads: CASSGVPWLAGGDEPFF. As DNA, the CDR3 is TGTGCCAGCAGCGGCGTTCCCTGGCTAGCGGGAGGGGATGAGCCCTTCTTC. The complete variable domain, with remaining parts taken from reference TRBV14 and TRBJ2-1, reads EAGVTQFPSHSVIEKGQTVTLRCDPISGHDNLYWYRRVMGKEIKFLLHFVKESKQDESGMPNNRFLAERTGGTYSTLKVQPAELEDSGVYFCASSGVPWLAGGDEPFFGPGTRLTVL.

The chain has TRBV4-1 and TRBJ1-1; D gene ambiguous. Trimming stripped 1 base from V and 0 bases from J, with 15 bases between. Germline V CDR1 and CDR2: MGHRA, YSYEKL. The CDR3 has 17 residues. This chain's CDR3 is CASSQVSVGRMNTEAFF. Here the CDR3 DNA reads TGCGCCAGCAGCCAAGTCAGTGTCGGCAGGATGAACACTGAAGCTTTCTTT.

The chain links TRBV15 to TRBJ1-2; D unresolved. Looked up from germline, CDR1 is LNHNV and CDR2 is YYDKDF (reference sequence). The CDR3 sequence is 17 residues long. The ends were cut back, 0 bases at V and 0 bases at J, with 14 bases in the middle. The CDR3 DNA sequence: TGTGCCACCAGCAGAGACCGACGAAGAAGGACTAACTATGGCTACACCTTC. This sequence encodes CATSRDRRRRTNYGYTF. Filled out from reference TRBV15 and TRBJ1-2, the complete variable domain reads DAMVIQNPRYQVTQFGKPVTLSCSQTLNHNVMYWYQQKSSQAPKLLFHYYDKDFNNEADTPDNFQSRRPNTSFCFLDIRSPGLGDTAMYLCATSRDRRRRTNYGYTFGSGTRLTVV.

The chain employs TRBV6-5 and TRBJ2-7; TRBD2 matches 11 bases. This CDR3 comprises 15 residues. Trimming cost V 10 bases and J 3 bases; bases outside gene matches: 11. CDR1 is MNHEY and CDR2 is SVGAGI in the germline V gene. Here the CDR3 DNA reads TGTGCCACTAGGTTAGCGGGAGGGAGCAACTACGAGCAGTACTTC. Translated: CATRLAGGSNYEQYF.

The rearrangement links TRBV5-1 to TRBJ2-7; D is tentatively TRBD1 or TRBD2 (5 bases each). Trimming shortened V by 6 bases and J by 3 bases, and 16 bases separated the two germline ends. This CDR3 region has 14 residues. CDR1 SGHRS and CDR2 YFSETQ come from the germline V gene. Here the CDR3 DNA reads TGCGCCAGCATGCGAGGGGCCGAAGGCTACGAGCAGTACTTC. As protein: CASMRGAEGYEQYF.

The chain carries TRBV6-6 and TRBJ2-7, with TRBD1 identical over 9 bases. The CDR3 is 12 amino acids. From germline, CDR1 is MNHNY and CDR2 SVGAGI (reference sequence). V shed 8 bases, J shed 6 bases, and the junction held 5 bases outside the gene matches. CDR3 sequence: CASGQGFGEQYF. CDR3 sequence (DNA): TGTGCCAGCGGACAGGGGTTCGGCGAGCAGTACTTC.

The chain recombines TRBV27 with TRBJ2-6; D not resolved. Germline V gene data show CDR1 as MNHEY and CDR2 as SMNVEV (reference sequence). The V end lost 6 bases, the J end lost 0 bases, and 15 bases lay between the germline ends. The CDR3 totals 17 residues. CDR3 protein: CASRTLGRTSGANVLTF. CDR3 DNA sequence: TGTGCCAGCAGGACCTTAGGACGGACCTCTGGGGCCAACGTCCTGACTTTC.

The chain carries TRBV13 and TRBJ2-2; a possible D gene is TRBD2 (6 bases). This CDR3 has 16 amino acids. Germline CDR1 PRHDT, CDR2 FYEKMQ (reference sequence). V lost 2 bases and J lost 4, with 14 bases in between. The CDR3 nucleotides read TGTGCCAGCAGCTTACTAGCGTTAGTTACCACCGGGGAGCTGTTTTTT. Amino acids: CASSLLALVTTGELFF.

The chain combines TRBV18 with TRBJ2-5, with TRBD2 matching over 11 bases. The V segment lost 3 bases and the J segment 5 bases; nucleotides outside the gene matches: 11. Germline lookup yields CDR1 KGHSH and CDR2 LQKENI. The length of the CDR3 is 17 residues. The CDR3 loop is CASSPSSFLAGGETQYF. The CDR3, as DNA: TGTGCCAGCTCACCTTCTTCGTTCCTAGCGGGGGGCGAGACCCAGTACTTC. Combining the CDR3 with reference TRBV18 and TRBJ2-5 gives the whole variable domain NAGVMQNPRHLVRRRGQEARLRCSPMKGHSHVYWYRQLPEEGLKFMVYLQKENIIDESGMPKERFSAEFPKEGPSILRIQQVVRGDSAAYFCASSPSSFLAGGETQYFGPGTRLLVL.